A selection of T cell receptor beta chains follows, all from one sample in a study of regulatory T cells in long-lasting Graves disease. TCRdb reanalysed the multiplex PCR reads using MiXCR and keeps one entry per CDR3 protein. The sample includes 350,000 to 450,000 distinct CDR3 sequences, approximately 10% of them seen just once. The data also belong to a second study, concerning T cells in Graves' hyperthyroidism and ophthalmopathy.

Here the sequenced sample was peripheral blood mononuclear cells (PBMCs), taken at new diagnosis, from a patient treated with antithyroid drugs. These receptors came from a woman in her late teens or twenties with Graves disease. CDR3s include the opening cysteine and the closing phenylalanine or tryptophan. A D gene is named only where the DNA matches it firmly. A clone size is listed for some rows: how often the clone was seen (once, few, many), or a class if it is expanded.

j_gene: TRBJ1-1; v_gene: TRBV3-1; d_gene: .; abundance: many; CDR3aa: CASSRPQGGTEAFF; CDR3nt: TGTGCCAGCAGCCGCCCCCAGGGAGGGACTGAAGCTTTCTTT
j_gene: TRBJ2-1; v_gene: TRBV4-1; d_gene: TRBD2; abundance: many; CDR3aa: CASSQDRPELAGVKLFF; CDR3nt: TGCGCCAGCAGCCAAGATCGGCCCGAACTAGCGGGAGTTAAGTTGTTCTTC
j_gene: TRBJ1-2; v_gene: TRBV4-3; d_gene: .; abundance: .; CDR3aa: CASSQARVYHGYTF; CDR3nt: TGCGCCAGCAGCCAAGCTAGGGTCTACCATGGCTACACCTTC
j_gene: TRBJ2-1; v_gene: TRBV28; d_gene: .; abundance: many; CDR3aa: CASSLPSDFYNEQFF; CDR3nt: TGTGCCAGCAGTTTGCCATCGGATTTCTACAATGAGCAGTTCTTC
j_gene: TRBJ2-2; v_gene: TRBV15; d_gene: TRBD2; abundance: many; CDR3aa: CATSREGTRRTGELFF; CDR3nt: TGTGCCACCAGCAGAGAGGGGACTAGGAGGACCGGGGAGCTGTTTTTT
j_gene: TRBJ2-5; v_gene: TRBV7-6; d_gene: .; abundance: many; CDR3aa: CASSSSGSGQETQYF; CDR3nt: TGTGCCAGCAGCTCAAGTGGGAGCGGCCAAGAGACCCAGTACTTC
j_gene: TRBJ1-2; v_gene: TRBV27; d_gene: TRBD1; abundance: many; CDR3aa: CASRGQGQGVYGYTF; CDR3nt: TGTGCCAGCAGAGGACAGGGGCAGGGAGTTTATGGCTACACCTTC
j_gene: TRBJ2-3; v_gene: TRBV11-3; d_gene: .; abundance: many; CDR3aa: CASSLIASTDTQYF; CDR3nt: TGTGCCAGCAGCTTGATTGCATCTACAGATACGCAGTATTTT
j_gene: TRBJ1-2; v_gene: TRBV20-1; d_gene: .; abundance: many; CDR3aa: CSGFPRTGSLGGGYTF; CDR3nt: TGCAGCGGTTTCCCAAGGACCGGATCCCTCGGGGGTGGCTACACCTTC
j_gene: TRBJ1-2; v_gene: TRBV12-3/TRBV12-4; d_gene: .; abundance: many; CDR3aa: CASSFRRGYGYTF; CDR3nt: TGTGCCAGCAGTTTCCGCCGGGGCTATGGCTACACCTTC
j_gene: TRBJ2-1; v_gene: TRBV20-1; d_gene: .; abundance: many; CDR3aa: CSALPRGTHNEQFF; CDR3nt: TGCAGTGCTCTCCCTCGGGGCACCCACAATGAGCAGTTCTTC
j_gene: TRBJ2-2; v_gene: TRBV11-2; d_gene: .; abundance: many; CDR3aa: CASSSPRTGELFF; CDR3nt: TGTGCCAGCAGCTCACCAAGGACCGGGGAGCTGTTTTTT
j_gene: TRBJ1-5; v_gene: TRBV2; d_gene: TRBD1; abundance: few; CDR3aa: CASRGLGTVNQPQHF; CDR3nt: TGTGCCAGCAGAGGCCTCGGGACAGTCAATCAGCCCCAGCATTTT
j_gene: TRBJ1-6; v_gene: TRBV15; d_gene: .; abundance: .; CDR3aa: CATSRVNRVYNSPLHF; CDR3nt: TGTGCCACCAGCAGAGTTAACAGGGTGTATAATTCACCCCTCCACTTT
j_gene: TRBJ2-3; v_gene: TRBV4-1; d_gene: TRBD2; abundance: many; CDR3aa: CASSQEEAGGVSDTQYF; CDR3nt: TGCGCCAGCAGCCAAGAGGAAGCGGGGGGTGTCTCAGATACGCAGTATTTT
j_gene: TRBJ1-6; v_gene: TRBV5-1; d_gene: TRBD1; abundance: few; CDR3aa: CASSLQGVINSPLHF; CDR3nt: TGCGCCAGCAGCTTACAGGGGGTGATTAATTCACCCCTCCACTTT
j_gene: TRBJ2-3; v_gene: TRBV6-2/TRBV6-3; d_gene: .; abundance: many; CDR3aa: CASSQHPRESTDTQYF; CDR3nt: TGTGCCAGCAGTCAACATCCGAGGGAGTCCACAGATACGCAGTATTTT
j_gene: TRBJ2-1; v_gene: TRBV2; d_gene: TRBD2; abundance: .; CDR3aa: CASSDVIPSGRSYNEQFF; CDR3nt: TGTGCCAGCAGTGACGTAATCCCTAGCGGGAGATCCTACAATGAGCAGTTCTTC
j_gene: TRBJ2-3; v_gene: TRBV9; d_gene: TRBD2; abundance: few; CDR3aa: CASSVELAGSTDTQYF; CDR3nt: TGTGCCAGCAGCGTAGAACTAGCGGGTAGCACAGATACGCAGTATTTT
j_gene: TRBJ1-1; v_gene: TRBV5-1; d_gene: .; abundance: many; CDR3aa: CASSWDGNTEAFF; CDR3nt: TGCGCCAGCAGCTGGGACGGTAACACTGAAGCTTTCTTT
j_gene: TRBJ1-5; v_gene: TRBV6-1; d_gene: .; abundance: many; CDR3aa: CASSPVLSNQPQHF; CDR3nt: TGTGCCAGCAGCCCCGTCCTTAGCAATCAGCCCCAGCATTTT
j_gene: TRBJ2-4; v_gene: TRBV30; d_gene: TRBD1; abundance: many; CDR3aa: CAWSLGQGLAKNIQYF; CDR3nt: TGTGCCTGGAGCCTGGGACAGGGACTAGCCAAAAACATTCAGTACTTC
j_gene: TRBJ2-3; v_gene: TRBV10-3; d_gene: .; abundance: many; CDR3aa: CALRDSTDTQYF; CDR3nt: TGTGCCTTAAGGGATAGCACAGATACGCAGTATTTT
j_gene: TRBJ2-2; v_gene: TRBV4-3; d_gene: TRBD1; abundance: few; CDR3aa: CASSRGQAFQGNTGELFF; CDR3nt: TGCGCCAGCAGCCGAGGACAGGCCTTCCAAGGGAACACCGGGGAGCTGTTTTTT
j_gene: TRBJ2-1; v_gene: TRBV7-3; d_gene: TRBD2; abundance: many; CDR3aa: CASSLTSWTSGNEQFF; CDR3nt: TGTGCCAGCAGCTTAACCTCCTGGACTAGCGGCAATGAGCAGTTCTTC